This T cell receptor (beta chain) is drawn from a study of glioma-infiltrating T cells after dendritic cell vaccination. Study-wide background: Patients had newly diagnosed or recurrent glioblastoma and received dendritic cell vaccines. Three intradermal dendritic cell vaccine injections were given every two weeks.

Selection required adequate fresh-frozen tumor tissue plus more than two years' survival data. V was pared by 0 bases and J by 1 base, with 6 bases of the junction left unmatched. Germline CDR1 reads SGHRS; CDR2 reads YFSETQ. This CDR3 contains 16 residues. Clones were sequenced by immunoSEQ multiplex PCR, and TCRdb holds only the in-frame ones, with some missing. The data show about 92,000 clones, with 85% to 90% seen just once and about a sixth held by the top ten. This clonotype was obtained from a human donor with glioblastoma. The input for sequencing was blood, taken before dendritic cell vaccination. V usage is TRBV5-1 and J usage is TRBJ1-1, with TRBD1 identical over 7 bases. Here the CDR3 reads CASSLVRGLKNTEAFF. CDR3 bases: TGCGCCAGCAGCTTGGTGAGGGGGCTGAAGAACACTGAAGCTTTCTTT.